These T cell receptor beta chains were read from a single sample in a study of beta chain features in type 1 diabetes. Only in-frame clones appear in the TCRdb table, and some are missing; sequencing was by immunoSEQ multiplex PCR. The repertoire has about 150,000 clones, around 13% of them found once; the top ten carry roughly 1.4%. Sequenced material: central memory CD4+ T cells from blood. The receptors here all came from a young man with type 1 diabetes. CDR3s include the opening cysteine and the closing phenylalanine or tryptophan.

CASSPGNRTGDSNQPQHF	TRBV5-7	TRBJ1-5
CASSLEISQEQYF	TRBV7-9	TRBJ2-7
CASSRGIGYDGYTF	TRBV7-9	TRBJ1-2
CASSPRDGTDTQYF	TRBV18	TRBJ2-3
CASSQVPGVEQFF	TRBV4-2	TRBJ2-1
CASSQYRDADTQYF	TRBV4-1	TRBJ2-3
CASSPRIIGELFF	TRBV7-2	TRBJ2-2
CASTHRSGTTYNEQFF	TRBV21-1	TRBJ2-1
CASGSTDTQYF	TRBV7-3	TRBJ2-3
CASSGTGDYGYTF	TRBV25-1	TRBJ1-2
CASSSEDRMTGNTIYF	TRBV7-9	TRBJ1-3
CSVGAAVEYYGYTF	TRBV29-1	TRBJ1-2
CASSHGTLGGTNEKLFF	TRBV28	TRBJ1-4
CASSYTRQTYEQYF	TRBV18	TRBJ2-7
CAWMGTTYEKLFF	TRBV30	TRBJ1-4
CASSLATVYNSPLHF	TRBV18	TRBJ1-6
CGSRDRVGQPQHF	TRBV6-5	TRBJ1-5
CAWSKDSNQPQHF	TRBV30	TRBJ1-5
CASSSPGGSSYEQYF	TRBV6-5	TRBJ2-7
CASSPRTGISSGANVLTF	TRBV21-1	TRBJ2-6
CASSQDRIGVSGNTIYF	TRBV14	TRBJ1-3
CASSYLAAWYGYTF	TRBV6-6	TRBJ1-2